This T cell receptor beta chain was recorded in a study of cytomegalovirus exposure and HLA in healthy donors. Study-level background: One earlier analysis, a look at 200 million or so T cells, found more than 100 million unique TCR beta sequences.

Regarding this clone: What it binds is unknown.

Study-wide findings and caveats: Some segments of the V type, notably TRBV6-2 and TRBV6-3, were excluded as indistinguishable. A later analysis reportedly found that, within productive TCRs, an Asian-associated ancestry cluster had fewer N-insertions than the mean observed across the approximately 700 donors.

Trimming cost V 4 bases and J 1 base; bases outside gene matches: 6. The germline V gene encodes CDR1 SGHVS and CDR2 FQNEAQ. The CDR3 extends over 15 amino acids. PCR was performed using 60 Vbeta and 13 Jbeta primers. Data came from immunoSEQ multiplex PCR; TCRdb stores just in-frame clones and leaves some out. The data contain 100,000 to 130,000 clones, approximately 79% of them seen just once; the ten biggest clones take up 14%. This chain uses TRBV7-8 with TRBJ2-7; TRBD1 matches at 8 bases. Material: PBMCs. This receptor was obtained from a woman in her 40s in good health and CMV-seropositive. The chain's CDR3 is CASSWRQGPSYEQYF. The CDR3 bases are TGTGCCAGCAGCTGGCGACAGGGGCCATCCTACGAGCAGTACTTC.